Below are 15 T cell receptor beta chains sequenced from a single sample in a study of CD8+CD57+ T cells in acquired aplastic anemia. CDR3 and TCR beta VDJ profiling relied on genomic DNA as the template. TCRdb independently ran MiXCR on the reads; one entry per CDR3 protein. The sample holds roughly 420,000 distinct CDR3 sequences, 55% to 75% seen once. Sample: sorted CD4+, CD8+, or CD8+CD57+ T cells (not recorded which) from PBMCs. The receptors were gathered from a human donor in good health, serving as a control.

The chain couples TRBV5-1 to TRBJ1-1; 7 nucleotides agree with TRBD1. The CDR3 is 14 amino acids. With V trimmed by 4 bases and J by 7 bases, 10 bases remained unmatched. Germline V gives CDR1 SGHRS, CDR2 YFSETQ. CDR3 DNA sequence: TGCGCCAGCAGCCCCAGGACAGGAGATAATGAAGCTTTCTTT. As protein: CASSPRTGDNEAFF.

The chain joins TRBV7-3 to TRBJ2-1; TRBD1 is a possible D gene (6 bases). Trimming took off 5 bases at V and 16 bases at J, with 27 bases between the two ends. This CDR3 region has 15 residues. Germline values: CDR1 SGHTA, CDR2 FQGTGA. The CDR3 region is CASSTQGSYEQYFFF. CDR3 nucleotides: TGTGCCAGCAGCACACAGGGCTCATACGAGCAGTACTTCTTCTTC.

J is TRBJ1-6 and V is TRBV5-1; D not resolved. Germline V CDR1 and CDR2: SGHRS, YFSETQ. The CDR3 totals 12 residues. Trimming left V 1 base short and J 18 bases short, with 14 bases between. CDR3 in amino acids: CASSLTSGKPHF. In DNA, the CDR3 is TGCGCCAGCAGCTTGACCAGCGGAAAACCCCACTTT.

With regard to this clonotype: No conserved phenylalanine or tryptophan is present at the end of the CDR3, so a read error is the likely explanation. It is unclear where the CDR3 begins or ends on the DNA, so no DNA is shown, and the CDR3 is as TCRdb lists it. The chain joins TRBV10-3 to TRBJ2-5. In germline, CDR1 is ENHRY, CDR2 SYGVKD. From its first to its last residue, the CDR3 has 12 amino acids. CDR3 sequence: CAIRNPQETKYC.

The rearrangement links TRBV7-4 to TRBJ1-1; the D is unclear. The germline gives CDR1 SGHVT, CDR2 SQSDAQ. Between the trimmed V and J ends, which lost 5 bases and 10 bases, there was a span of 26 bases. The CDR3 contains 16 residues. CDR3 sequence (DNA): TGTGCCAGCAGCGCCGGGAAACACCATATGGTGGCTGGAGCTTTCTTT. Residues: CASSAGKHHMVAGAFF.

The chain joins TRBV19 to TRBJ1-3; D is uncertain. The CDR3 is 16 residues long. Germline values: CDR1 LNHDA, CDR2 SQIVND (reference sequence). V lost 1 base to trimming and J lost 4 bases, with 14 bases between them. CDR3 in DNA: TGTGCCAGTAGTATAGGGCTTAAGGGAGCGGGAAACACCATATATTTT. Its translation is CASSIGLKGAGNTIYF.

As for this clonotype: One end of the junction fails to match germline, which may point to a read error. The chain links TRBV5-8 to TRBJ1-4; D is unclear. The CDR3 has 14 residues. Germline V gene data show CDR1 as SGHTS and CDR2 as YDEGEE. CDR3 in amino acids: CASSSAPDNQKLFF. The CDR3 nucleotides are TGTGCCAGCAGCTCAGCACCAGATAATCAAAAACTGTTTTTT.

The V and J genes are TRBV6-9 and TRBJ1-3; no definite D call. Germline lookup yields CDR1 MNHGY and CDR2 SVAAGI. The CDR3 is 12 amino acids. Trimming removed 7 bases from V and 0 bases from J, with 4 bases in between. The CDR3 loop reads CASTYSGNTIYF. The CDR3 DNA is TGTGCCAGCACTTACTCTGGAAACACCATATATTTT.

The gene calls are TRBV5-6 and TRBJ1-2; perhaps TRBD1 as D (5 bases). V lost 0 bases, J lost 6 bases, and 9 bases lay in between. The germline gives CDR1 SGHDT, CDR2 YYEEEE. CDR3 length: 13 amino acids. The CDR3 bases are TGTGCCAGCAGCTTGGAGACAGAGGATGGCTACACCTTC. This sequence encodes CASSLETEDGYTF.

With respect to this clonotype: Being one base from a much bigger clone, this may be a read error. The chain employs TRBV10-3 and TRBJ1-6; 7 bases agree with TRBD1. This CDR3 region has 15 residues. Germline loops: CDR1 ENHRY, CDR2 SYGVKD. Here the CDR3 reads CAAETGSSYNSPPHF. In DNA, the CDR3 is TGTGCCGCGGAGACAGGGAGCTCCTATAATTCACCCCCCCACTTT.

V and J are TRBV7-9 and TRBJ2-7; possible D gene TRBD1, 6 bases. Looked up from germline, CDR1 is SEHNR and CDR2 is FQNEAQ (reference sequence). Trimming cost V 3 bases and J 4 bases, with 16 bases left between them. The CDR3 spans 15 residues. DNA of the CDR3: TGTGCCAGCAGCTTCTCTAGTGGGGGCCCTTACGAGCAGTACTTC. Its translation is CASSFSSGGPYEQYF.

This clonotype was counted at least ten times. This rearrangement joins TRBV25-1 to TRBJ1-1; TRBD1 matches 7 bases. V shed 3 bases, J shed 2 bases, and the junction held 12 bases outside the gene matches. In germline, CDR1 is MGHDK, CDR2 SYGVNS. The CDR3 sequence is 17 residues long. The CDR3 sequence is CASSDFPRTGSNTEAFF. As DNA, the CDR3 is TGTGCCAGCAGTGATTTCCCCCGGACAGGATCTAACACTGAAGCTTTCTTT.

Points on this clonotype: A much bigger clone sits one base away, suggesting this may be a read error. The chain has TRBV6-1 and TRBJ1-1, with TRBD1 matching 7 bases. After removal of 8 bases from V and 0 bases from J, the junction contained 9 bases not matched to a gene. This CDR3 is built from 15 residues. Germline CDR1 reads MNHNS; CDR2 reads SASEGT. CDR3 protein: CASGNRGGVNTEAFF. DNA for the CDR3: TGTGCCAGCGGTAACCGAGGGGGCGTGAACACTGAAGCTTTCTTT.

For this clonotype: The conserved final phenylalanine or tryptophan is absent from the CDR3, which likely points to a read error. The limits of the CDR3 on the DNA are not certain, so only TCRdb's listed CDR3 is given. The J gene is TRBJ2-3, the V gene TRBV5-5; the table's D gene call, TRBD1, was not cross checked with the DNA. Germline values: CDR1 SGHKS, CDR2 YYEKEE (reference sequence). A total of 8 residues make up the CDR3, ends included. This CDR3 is CASSRDRV.

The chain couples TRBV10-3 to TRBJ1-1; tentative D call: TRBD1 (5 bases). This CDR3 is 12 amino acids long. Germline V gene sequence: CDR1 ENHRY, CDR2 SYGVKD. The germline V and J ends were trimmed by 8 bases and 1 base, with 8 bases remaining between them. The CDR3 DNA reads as TGTGCCATCGGACAACAGAACACTGAAGCTTTCTTT. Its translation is CAIGQQNTEAFF.